This T cell receptor beta chain was retrieved from a study of OX40 agonist ivuxolimab in advanced cancers. At the level of the study: A male proportion of approximately 83% was recorded, with mean age approximately 60 years and range roughly 23 to 79. General observations from the study: Researchers did not determine the expanded peripheral T cells' antigen specificity.

V gave up 6 bases and J gave up 3 bases; unmatched junction bases: 11. The germline CDR1 and CDR2 sequences are LNHDA and SQIVND (reference sequence). The CDR3 has 18 residues. This clone has just one count. Antigen unknown. Produced via immunoSEQ multiplex PCR; TCRdb's table is partial and in-frame only. The table lists some 98,000 clones, about 80% of them singletons. The gene calls are TRBV19 and TRBJ2-3; the match to TRBD2 covers 14 bases. This sequence was found in an adult with an advanced solid tumor such as melanoma, head and neck, liver or kidney cancer. The specimen comprised CD4+ or CD8+ T cells sorted from blood, sampled in a trial of the OX40 agonist ivuxolimab. CDR3 amino acids: CASSIGTSGRGSTDTQYF. The CDR3 DNA sequence: TGTGCCAGTAGCATCGGGACTAGCGGGAGAGGTTCGACAGATACGCAGTATTTT.